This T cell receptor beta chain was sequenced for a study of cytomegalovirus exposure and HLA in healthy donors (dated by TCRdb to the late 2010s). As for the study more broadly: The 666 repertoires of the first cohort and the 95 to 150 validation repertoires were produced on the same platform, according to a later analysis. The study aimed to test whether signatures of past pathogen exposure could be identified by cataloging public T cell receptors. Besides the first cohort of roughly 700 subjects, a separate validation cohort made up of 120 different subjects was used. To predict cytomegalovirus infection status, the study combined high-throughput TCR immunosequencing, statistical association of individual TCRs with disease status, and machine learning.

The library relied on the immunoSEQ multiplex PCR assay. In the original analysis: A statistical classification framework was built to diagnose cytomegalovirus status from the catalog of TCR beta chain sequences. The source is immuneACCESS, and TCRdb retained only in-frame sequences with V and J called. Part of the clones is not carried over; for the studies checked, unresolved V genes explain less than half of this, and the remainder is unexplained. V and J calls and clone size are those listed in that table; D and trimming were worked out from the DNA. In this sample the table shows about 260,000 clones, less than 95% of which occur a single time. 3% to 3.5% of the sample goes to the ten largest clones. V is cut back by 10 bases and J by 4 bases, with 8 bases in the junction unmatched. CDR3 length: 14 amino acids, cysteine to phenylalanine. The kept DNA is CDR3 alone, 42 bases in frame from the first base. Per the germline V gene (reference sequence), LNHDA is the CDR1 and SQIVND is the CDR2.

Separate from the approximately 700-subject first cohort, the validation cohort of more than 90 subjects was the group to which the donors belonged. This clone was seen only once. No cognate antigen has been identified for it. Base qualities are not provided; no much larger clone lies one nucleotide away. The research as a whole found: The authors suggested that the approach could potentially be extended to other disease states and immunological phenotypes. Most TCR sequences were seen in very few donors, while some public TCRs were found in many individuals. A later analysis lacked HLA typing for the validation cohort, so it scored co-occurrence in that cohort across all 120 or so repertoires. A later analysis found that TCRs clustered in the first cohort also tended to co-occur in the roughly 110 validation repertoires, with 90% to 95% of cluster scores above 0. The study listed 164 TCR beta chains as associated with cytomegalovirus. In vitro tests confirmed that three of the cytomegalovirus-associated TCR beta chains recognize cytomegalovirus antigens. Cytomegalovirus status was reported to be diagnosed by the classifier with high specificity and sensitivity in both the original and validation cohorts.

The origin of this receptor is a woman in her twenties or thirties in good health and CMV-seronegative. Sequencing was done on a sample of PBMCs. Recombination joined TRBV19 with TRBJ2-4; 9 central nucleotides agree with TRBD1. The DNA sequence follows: TGTGCCACATCACCCGGACAGGGGAAAAACATTCAGTACTTC. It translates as CATSPGQGKNIQYF.